The source of this T cell receptor beta chain is a study of cytomegalovirus exposure and HLA in healthy donors. The J segment lost 5 bases and the V segment lost 1 base, leaving 2 bases of the junction unmatched. Germline V gene sequence: CDR1 WSHSY, CDR2 SAAADI. The CDR3 is 14 residues long. PCR amplification relied on 60 Vbeta primers (plus 13 Jbeta primers). The data were produced by immunoSEQ multiplex PCR, yet TCRdb's version contains in-frame clones alone and is incomplete. Among over 100,000 clones listed, approximately 80% were seen once. The source is a woman aged 35 to 49 in good health and CMV-seronegative. Sequenced material: PBMCs. The V and J genes are TRBV10-2 and TRBJ1-5; TRBD1 matches 7 bases. The CDR3 DNA follows: TGCGCCAGCAGTGAGTTTGACAGGGATCAGCCCCAGCATTTT. Residues: CASSEFDRDQPQHF.